The 26 T cell receptor beta chains below all came from one sample that was sequenced in a study of early T cells in non-severe SARS-CoV-2 infection. In TCRdb, the 5' RACE reads were re-called with MiXCR into one record per CDR3 protein. Among 100,000 to 120,000 distinct CDR3 sequences listed, roughly 12% were seen once. Sequences were derived from whole blood, sampled at baseline. The source of these receptors is an adult who was a healthcare worker with PCR-confirmed SARS-CoV-2 infection or an uninfected control (not recorded which).

In its sample, this clonotype was seen a few times. This chain links TRBV11-1 with TRBJ2-3; D is uncertain. This CDR3 is built from 12 residues. In germline, CDR1 is SGHAT, CDR2 FQDESV (reference sequence). V lost 4 bases to trimming and J lost 5 bases, with 7 bases between them. This chain's CDR3 is CASSSRRDTQYF. DNA of the CDR3: TGTGCCAGCAGCTCCCGGAGAGATACGCAGTATTTT. Full variable domain (outside the CDR3, taken from reference TRBV11-1 and TRBJ2-3): EAEVAQSPRYKITEKSQAVAFWCDPISGHATLYWYRQILGQGPELLVQFQDESVVDDSQLPKDRFSAERLKGVDSTLKIQPAELGDSAMYLCASSSRRDTQYFGPGTRLTVL.

V and J are TRBV20-1 and TRBJ1-2; 8 positions match TRBD1. CDR3 length: 14 amino acids. V trimming: 2 bases; J trimming: 2 bases; junction bases outside the gene matches: 4. CDR1 DFQATT and CDR2 SNEGSKA come from the germline V gene (reference sequence). This CDR3 reads CSARSQGANYGYTF. CDR3 coding DNA: TGCAGTGCTAGATCCCAGGGGGCCAACTATGGCTACACCTTC.

This clonotype was seen a handful of times. The J gene is TRBJ2-7, the V gene TRBV20-1, with D unresolved. The CDR3 is made up of 13 amino acids. Germline V gives CDR1 DFQATT, CDR2 SNEGSKA (reference sequence). With 1 base removed from V and 0 bases from J, the gap between germline ends came to 7 bases. The CDR3 protein is CSARGTLSYEQYF. Here the CDR3 DNA reads TGCAGTGCTAGAGGGACCCTCTCCTACGAGCAGTACTTC.

The chain has TRBV12-3 or TRBV12-4 and TRBJ2-1; possibly TRBD2 for D (6 bases). Trimming left V 5 bases short and J 4 bases short, with 15 bases between. This CDR3 has 15 amino acids. The CDR3 sequence is CASSTRDSDYNEQFF. The CDR3 nucleotides read TGTGCCAGCAGTACCCGGGACTCCGATTACAATGAGCAGTTCTTC.

There are a few counts of this clonotype. This rearrangement joins TRBV5-4 to TRBJ1-2; D is undetermined. The CDR3 is 12 residues long. The V end lost 4 bases, the J end lost 4 bases, and 8 bases lay between the germline ends. Per germline, CDR1 SGHNT and CDR2 YYREEE (reference sequence). This chain's CDR3 is CASSRVGYGYTF. In nucleotides, the CDR3 is TGTGCCAGCAGCCGAGTCGGCTATGGCTACACCTTC.

This clonotype has a handful of counts. The chain recombines TRBV11-2 with TRBJ2-7; weak D call: TRBD2 (5 bases). Deletions cut 3 bases from V and 5 bases from J, with 14 bases between. The CDR3 is 14 amino acids. Looked up from germline, CDR1 is SGHAT and CDR2 is FQNNGV. The CDR3 DNA follows: TGTGCCAGCAGCTTTACTAGTATTCCCCACGAGCAGTACTTC. Translating it yields CASSFTSIPHEQYF.

This clonotype was observed a handful of times. The rearrangement uses TRBV29-1 and TRBJ2-2; no reliable D call. CDR1 is SQVTM, CDR2 ANQGSEA, per germline. The length of the CDR3 is 14 residues. V was pared by 3 bases and J by 0 bases, with 8 bases between. CDR3 coding DNA: TGCAGCGTTGACGGTGGGGCGAACACCGGGGAGCTGTTTTTT. Its protein product is CSVDGGANTGELFF.

This clonotype has more than one count but fewer than ten. Here the CDR3 reads CASSLGRMGQGAIDEQFF. The DNA of the CDR3 is TGTGCCAGCAGCTTAGGTCGTATGGGACAGGGGGCTATCGATGAGCAGTTCTTC. The rearrangement joins TRBV11-3 to TRBJ2-1; 12 bases are a match to TRBD1. The CDR3 loop spans 18 amino acids. The germline CDR1 and CDR2 sequences are SGHNT and YENEEA. The V segment lost 1 base and the J segment 8 bases; nucleotides outside the gene matches: 12.

The V call is TRBV5-8, the J call TRBJ2-3; D unclear. The germline V and J ends were trimmed by 0 bases and 5 bases, with 13 bases remaining between them. The CDR3 totals 15 residues. Germline V gene lookup returns CDR1 SGHTS and CDR2 YDEGEE. The CDR3 nucleotides read TGTGCCAGCAGCTTGGCGGGCTCCACCGGAGATACGCAGTATTTT. The encoded protein is CASSLAGSTGDTQYF.

This clonotype was seen a handful of times. This rearrangement joins TRBV5-1 to TRBJ1-1; a possible D gene is TRBD1 (5 bases). The CDR3 is 13 residues long. V lost 0 bases, J lost 8 bases, and 11 bases lay in between. Germline loops: CDR1 SGHRS, CDR2 YFSETQ. The CDR3, as DNA: TGCGCCAGCAGCTTGGCCTCTGGGGCAGAAGCTTTCTTT. It is translated as CASSLASGAEAFF.

There are a few counts of this clonotype. V usage is TRBV29-1 and J usage is TRBJ2-1; 11 bases agree with TRBD1. In germline, CDR1 is SQVTM, CDR2 ANQGSEA. This CDR3 has 14 amino acids. J gave up 4 bases and V 6 bases, and 5 bases lay outside the gene matches. The CDR3 DNA sequence: TGCAGCGTCCCCCGGGACAGGGGGTACAATGAGCAGTTCTTC. It specifies CSVPRDRGYNEQFF.

This clonotype was observed a single time. The genes are TRBV10-3 and TRBJ2-7; TRBD1 agrees at 10 bases. In germline, CDR1 is ENHRY, CDR2 SYGVKD. The trim removed 10 bases at V and 5 bases at J, leaving 5 bases unmatched. The length of the CDR3 is 12 residues. Here the CDR3 reads CASTGTGDEQYF. The CDR3 bases are TGTGCCAGCACCGGGACAGGGGACGAGCAGTACTTC.

In this sample, this clonotype turned up many times. V gene TRBV7-9 combines with J gene TRBJ2-2; tentatively, D is TRBD1 or TRBD2 (6 bases each). CDR1 is SEHNR and CDR2 is FQNEAQ in the germline V gene (reference sequence). The CDR3 is made up of 16 amino acids. V shed 3 bases and J shed 4 bases, with 15 bases lying between them. CDR3: CASSFPGGEGTGELFF. CDR3 DNA sequence: TGTGCCAGCAGCTTTCCCGGGGGCGAGGGCACCGGGGAGCTGTTTTTT.

This clonotype came up a few times. The V gene is TRBV28, the J gene TRBJ2-7; 9 bases match TRBD2. Germline V gives CDR1 MDHEN, CDR2 SYDVKM. V was clipped by 3 bases and J by 5 bases; unmatched bases: 5. The length of the CDR3 is 14 residues. The CDR3 is CASSFPSGTHEQYF. CDR3 bases: TGTGCCAGCAGTTTTCCTAGCGGGACCCACGAGCAGTACTTC.

This clonotype was detected many times. The chain links TRBV6-5 to TRBJ1-6; a possible D gene is TRBD1 (5 bases). The CDR3 runs to 18 residues. With 0 bases removed from V and 0 bases from J, the gap between germline ends came to 12 bases. CDR1 is MNHEY and CDR2 is SVGAGI in the germline V gene. The CDR3 region has the DNA TGTGCCAGCAGTTACTCGACGACAGCGAGCTCCTATAATTCACCCCTCCACTTT. It codes for CASSYSTTASSYNSPLHF.

A few counts support this clonotype. V gene TRBV11-2 combines with J gene TRBJ1-1; D gene unclear. CDR1 and CDR2 from the germline V gene are SGHAT and FQNNGV. V lost 5 bases and J lost 6, with 19 bases in between. The CDR3 loop spans 15 amino acids. CDR3 nucleotide sequence: TGTGCCAGCAGCGTTAGACCGAACCTTACACCTGAAGCTTTCTTT. Its translation is CASSVRPNLTPEAFF.

The V call is TRBV20-1, the J call TRBJ1-5; the D gene is possibly TRBD1 (5 bases). V was pared by 6 bases and J by 3 bases, with 15 bases between. The germline CDR1 and CDR2 sequences are DFQATT and SNEGSKA (reference sequence). The CDR3 has 14 residues. The CDR3 sequence: CSARQNSNNQPQHF. CDR3 coding DNA: TGCAGTGCAAGACAGAACTCCAACAATCAGCCCCAGCATTTT.

This chain connects TRBV29-1 to TRBJ1-1; D not resolved. CDR3 length: 15 residues. From germline, CDR1 is SQVTM and CDR2 ANQGSEA. V lost 0 bases, J lost 4 bases, and 15 bases lay in between. The CDR3 region is CSVEDLRSPGTEAFF. CDR3 nucleotide sequence: TGCAGCGTTGAAGATCTTCGTTCTCCAGGCACTGAAGCTTTCTTT.

In its sample, this clonotype was seen many times. The CDR3 DNA reads TGTGCCAGCAGCTTAAGTGGACGGGGCGAGCAGTACTTC. Amino acids: CASSLSGRGEQYF. The chain is built from TRBV7-3 and TRBJ2-7; tentative D call: TRBD2 (5 bases). The CDR3 length is 13 residues. Germline V gives CDR1 SGHTA, CDR2 FQGTGA. Trimming removed 1 base at V and 6 bases at J, with 10 bases between.

The chain combines TRBV20-1 with TRBJ2-5; 8 bases line up with TRBD1. This CDR3 is 14 amino acids long. V was pared by 3 bases and J by 7 bases, with 10 bases of the junction left unmatched. CDR1 and CDR2 (germline): DFQATT, SNEGSKA (reference sequence). The CDR3 loop reads CSASRQGPARTQYF. CDR3 nucleotides: TGCAGTGCTAGTAGACAGGGGCCAGCTAGGACCCAGTACTTC.

J is TRBJ2-3 and V is TRBV6-1; the D gene could be TRBD1 or TRBD2 (6 bases each). V lost 6 bases, J lost 6 bases, and 19 bases lay in between. CDR1 is MNHNS and CDR2 is SASEGT in the germline V gene. The CDR3 sequence is 15 residues long. The CDR3 loop is CASSRRRGQADTQYF. CDR3 in DNA: TGTGCCAGCAGCCGCCGACGGGGGCAAGCGGATACGCAGTATTTT.

The J gene is TRBJ1-6, the V gene TRBV10-2, with unresolved D. Between the trimmed V and J ends, which lost 7 bases and 7 bases, there was a span of 8 bases. CDR3 length equals 12 residues. Germline V gene data show CDR1 as WSHSY and CDR2 as SAAADI. DNA for the CDR3: TGCGCCAGCACACAGTACAATTCACCCCTCCACTTT. This encodes CASTQYNSPLHF.

The CDR3 spells CASSWGLAGLTSYEQYF. The CDR3 DNA reads TGTGCCAGCAGCTGGGGACTAGCGGGCCTGACCTCCTACGAGCAGTACTTC. V gene TRBV7-9 combines with J gene TRBJ2-7; the match to TRBD2 covers 12 bases. The germline gives CDR1 SEHNR, CDR2 FQNEAQ (reference sequence). V trimming: 4 bases; J trimming: 0 bases; junction bases outside the gene matches: 7. This CDR3 has 17 amino acids.

At least ten counts were recorded for this clonotype. This rearrangement joins TRBV6-1 to TRBJ2-3; 10 bases align to TRBD2. The V gene's germline CDR1 is MNHNS and CDR2 SASEGT. This CDR3 is built from 16 residues. Trimming cost V 8 bases and J 2 bases; bases outside gene matches: 10. The CDR3 is CASDNLLAGNTDTQYF. The DNA for the CDR3 is TGTGCCAGCGACAACTTACTAGCGGGGAACACAGATACGCAGTATTTT.

This clonotype came up a few times. The chain combines TRBV2 with TRBJ2-1; 7 positions agree with TRBD2. Per germline, CDR1 SNHLY and CDR2 FYNNEI. After removal of 2 bases from V and 10 bases from J, the junction contained 11 bases not matched to a gene. This CDR3 is 15 amino acids long. The CDR3 reads CASSESGRVQGEQFF. In nucleotides, the CDR3 is TGTGCCAGCAGTGAATCGGGGAGGGTTCAAGGCGAGCAGTTCTTC.

This clonotype showed up many times. The chain links TRBV5-6 to TRBJ1-5; 11 nucleotides agree with TRBD1. Germline V gene sequence: CDR1 SGHDT, CDR2 YYEEEE. The CDR3 length is 18 residues. The V segment lost 2 bases and the J segment 5 bases; nucleotides outside the gene matches: 12. The CDR3 spells CASSFFRDRGLNYQPQHF. The CDR3 DNA follows: TGTGCCAGCAGCTTTTTCCGGGACAGGGGGTTAAATTATCAGCCCCAGCATTTT. Drawing the rest from reference TRBV5-6 and TRBJ1-5, the complete variable domain is DAGVTQSPTHLIKTRGQQVTLRCSPKSGHDTVSWYQQALGQGPQFIFQYYEEEERQRGNFPDRFSGHQFPNYSSELNVNALLLGDSALYLCASSFFRDRGLNYQPQHFGDGTRLSIL.